This TCR beta chain was obtained from a study of spatial heterogeneity in lung cancer. Germline V CDR1 and CDR2: SQVTM, ANQGSEA. Trimming left V 5 bases short and J 11 bases short, with 9 bases between. The CDR3 spans 10 residues. General study points: Expanded intratumoral alpha and beta TCR counts tracked tumor mutation counts. Ubiquitous and regional expanded TCR counts tracked ubiquitous and regional nonsynonymous mutations, respectively.

This clonotype was seen ten or more times. Its target is unknown. Each CDR3 protein is one row after TCRdb ran MiXCR on the 5' RACE reads. The sample lists more than 2,000 distinct CDR3 sequences, over 12% occurring once. Time point defined: sample taken at primary tumor resection. This TCR was sampled from a male donor with early-stage non-small cell lung cancer. Source: lung tumor tissue, taken at surgery. The genes are TRBV29-1 and TRBJ2-2; no clear D gene. CDR3 DNA sequence: TGCAGCGTTCTGGGCAGCGAGCTGTTTTTT. This gives the protein CSVLGSELFF.